Described below is a single T cell receptor beta chain sequence and its context. It has no known antigen specificity. It has no much larger one-base neighbor in the sample; base qualities were not kept. Patients with a history of autoimmune disease or receiving systemic immunosuppression were excluded from the trial. Peripheral blood for TCR sequencing was drawn from every dose cohort at baseline, at cycle 4 day 1 and at cycle 7 day 1. The samples were drawn from a first-in-human, open-label, multicenter phase I dose-escalation trial of ivuxolimab. Adults with locally advanced or metastatic melanoma, renal cell, hepatocellular, or head and neck squamous cell carcinoma were enrolled in the trial. CD4+ and CD8+ T cells were sorted separately from peripheral blood before TCR sequencing. Trimming takes 2 bases from V and 1 base from J, and the germline ends sit 7 bases apart. Spanning cysteine to phenylalanine, the CDR3 consists of 14 amino acids. The only DNA kept is the CDR3, 42 bases in frame from the first base. Sequences MNHEY (CDR1) and SVGAGI (CDR2) are obtained from the germline V gene.

These data are taken from a study of OX40 agonist ivuxolimab in advanced cancers. Turning to the overall study: Ivuxolimab was an agonistic, fully human IgG2 monoclonal antibody directed against OX40 (CD134), a costimulatory receptor. A male proportion of roughly 80% and a mean age of approximately 62 years, ranging from about 23 to 90, were recorded for the dose-escalation cohort. Prior anti-PD-1, anti-PD-L1 or anti-CTLA-4 therapy was permitted, and 30% to 50% of dose-escalation patients had received checkpoint inhibitors. Partial responses were achieved by three dose-escalation patients, of whom one had hepatocellular carcinoma and two had cutaneous melanoma. Of the 50 or so patients in dose escalation, about 20 had hepatocellular carcinoma, around 15 had melanoma, 9 had renal cell carcinoma and 9 had head and neck cancer. The purpose of peripheral TCRbeta sequencing was to test whether ivuxolimab changed TCR sequence diversity and led to clonal T-cell expansion. The paper reports the monotherapy dose-escalation portion (N = 52 patients) of the phase I ivuxolimab trial. Intravenous ivuxolimab was administered to patients every 2 weeks at six dose levels: 0.01, 0.1, 0.3, 1.5, 3 and 10 mg/kg.

Study-wide conclusions, independent of this receptor: At doses of 0.1 to 3.0 mg/kg, clonal expansion of both CD4+ and CD8+ blood T cells was observed from baseline to week 6. On average, CD8+ T cells showed more expanded clones than CD4+ T cells after ivuxolimab. Which antigens the clonally expanded peripheral T cells were specific for was not determined. Low levels of normalized T-cell clonal expansion were also seen in some nonresponding patients. In partial responders in the 0.1-3.0 mg/kg groups, normalized peripheral clonal expansion was found to be among the lowest, especially among CD8+ T cells.

Genomic DNA was extracted from sorted cells for sequencing of the TCRbeta CDR3 region. TCRbeta CDR3 regions were sequenced using the immunoSEQ Assay. TCRdb took over this immuneACCESS table, retaining in-frame rearrangements with V and J assigned. Such tables are incomplete; in checked studies, under half of the missing clones stem from an unresolved V gene, and the remainder is unexplained. In all, the sample holds roughly 23,000 clones, and approximately 86% of those were seen once. The ten largest account for roughly 20% of the sample. This clonotype originated in an adult with an advanced solid tumor such as melanoma, head and neck, liver or kidney cancer. Rearrangement joined TRBV6-5 to TRBJ2-3; the D call is possibly TRBD1 or TRBD2, each sharing 5 bases. Here the sequenced sample was CD4+ or CD8+ T cells sorted from blood, taken in a trial of the OX40 agonist ivuxolimab. The nucleotide sequence reads as follows: TGTGCCAGCAGTTACGAGGGACGCACAGATACGCAGTATTTT. Translated, it gives CASSYEGRTDTQYF.